This T cell receptor (beta chain) was recorded in a study of blood T cell repertoires in COVID-19. Study-wide background: From the United States, Italy and Spain came samples of acute and convalescent COVID-19. T cells, B-cell-depleted T cells, or PBMCs provided the cDNA or gDNA that served as material.

This CDR3 region has 15 residues. Trimming cost V 3 bases and J 0 bases, with 8 bases left between them. CDR1 is KGHDR, CDR2 SFDVKD, per germline. Under the authors' procedure: Estimation of nucleated cell counts relied on the amplification of reference gene primers. Sequencing used immunoSEQ multiplex PCR; TCRdb keeps in-frame clones, though not all of them. Clone size and V and J calls were adopted from that table, with D and trimming inferred from the DNA. This sample yields roughly 130,000 clones, of which around 80% are seen a single time; 10% to 15% belongs to the top ten. The chain is built from TRBV24-1 and TRBJ1-5; D is ambiguous. Sequenced input: peripheral blood. This receptor was obtained from a woman aged 60-75 years with acute or convalescent COVID-19. The CDR3 sequence is CATSDQGDSNQPQHF. The CDR3 DNA is TGTGCCACCAGTGATCAAGGAGATAGCAATCAGCCCCAGCATTTT.